This T cell receptor beta chain was found in a study of identical twins. Study-wide points: Findings depended on cross-sectional statistics rather than tracking the same donors. Partial confounding of zero-insertion analyses by invariant MAIT and iNKT cells was possible. Carriage of fewer insertions was seen in abundant cord blood beta clonotypes, whereas memory repertoires showed none.

It was template switching that added a universal primer site, and there were unique molecular identifiers on the cDNA. TCRdb independently ran MiXCR on the 5' RACE reads; one entry per CDR3 protein. The sample holds just under 550,000 distinct CDR3 sequences, approximately 16% seen once. To note about this clonotype: What it binds is unknown.

CDR3 size: 13 residues. Losses at the gene ends were 10 bases for V and 0 bases for J; bases not matched to a gene: 3. These data also featured in a second study, about yellow fever vaccine responses in identical twins.

Sequencing used CD4+ T cells sorted from blood. The TCR comes from a woman in her late teens or twenties in good health. The chain links TRBV12-3 or TRBV12-4 to TRBJ2-1; 7 bases are a match to TRBD1. In DNA form, the CDR3 reads TGTGCCACCAGGACAGGCTCCTACAATGAGCAGTTCTTC. This gives the protein CATRTGSYNEQFF.